What follows describes a single T cell receptor beta chain. Vbeta (60) and Jbeta (13) primers were used in the PCR. Generated by immunoSEQ multiplex PCR, the TCRdb table keeps only in-frame clones and is missing some. The data contain 200,000 to 250,000 clones, over 65% of them singletons. The data were obtained in a study of cytomegalovirus exposure and HLA in healthy donors. Germline assignment: CDR1 SGHTA and CDR2 FQGNSA. Trimming left V 3 bases short and J 5 bases short, with 14 bases between. CDR3 length: 15 residues. Input material: PBMCs. This clonotype was obtained from a woman aged 60-75 years in good health and CMV-seropositive. The J gene is TRBJ1-5, the V gene TRBV7-2; D is possibly TRBD1 (6 bases). In DNA form, the CDR3 reads TGTGCCAGCAGCTTGGCAGCGGGGGCCCATCAGCCCCAGCATTTT. This sequence encodes CASSLAAGAHQPQHF. The variable domain in full, completed from reference TRBV7-2 and TRBJ1-5, reads GAGVSQSPSNKVTEKGKDVELRCDPISGHTALYWYRQSLGQGLEFLIYFQGNSAPDKSGLPSDRFSAERTGGSVSTLTIQRTQQEDSAVYLCASSLAAGAHQPQHFGDGTRLSIL.